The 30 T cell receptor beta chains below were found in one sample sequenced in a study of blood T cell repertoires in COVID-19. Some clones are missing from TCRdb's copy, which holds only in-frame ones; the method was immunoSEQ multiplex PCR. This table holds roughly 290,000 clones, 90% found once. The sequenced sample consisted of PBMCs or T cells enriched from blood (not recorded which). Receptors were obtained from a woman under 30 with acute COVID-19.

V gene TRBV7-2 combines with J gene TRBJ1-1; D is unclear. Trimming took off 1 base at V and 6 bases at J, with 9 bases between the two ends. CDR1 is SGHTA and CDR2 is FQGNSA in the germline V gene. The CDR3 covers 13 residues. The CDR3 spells CASSLGGLAEAFF. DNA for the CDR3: TGTGCCAGCAGCTTAGGAGGGCTGGCTGAAGCTTTCTTT.

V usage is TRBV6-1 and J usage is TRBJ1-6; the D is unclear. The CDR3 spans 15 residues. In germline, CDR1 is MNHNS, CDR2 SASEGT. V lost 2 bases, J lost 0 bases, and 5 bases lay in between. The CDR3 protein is CASSERSSYNSPLHF. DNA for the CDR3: TGTGCCAGCAGTGAACGGAGCTCCTATAATTCACCCCTCCACTTT.

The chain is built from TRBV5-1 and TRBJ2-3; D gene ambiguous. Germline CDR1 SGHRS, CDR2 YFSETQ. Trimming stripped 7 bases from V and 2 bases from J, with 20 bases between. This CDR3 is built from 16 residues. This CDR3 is CASSRGSRTHTDTQYF. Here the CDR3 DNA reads TGCGCCAGCTCAAGAGGTAGCCGTACCCACACAGATACGCAGTATTTT.

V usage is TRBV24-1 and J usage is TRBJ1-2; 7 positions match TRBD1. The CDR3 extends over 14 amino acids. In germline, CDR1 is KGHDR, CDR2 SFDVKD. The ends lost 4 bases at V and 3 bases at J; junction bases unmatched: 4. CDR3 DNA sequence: TGTGCCACCAGTGACCTTGGACAGGACTATGGCTACACCTTC. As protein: CATSDLGQDYGYTF.

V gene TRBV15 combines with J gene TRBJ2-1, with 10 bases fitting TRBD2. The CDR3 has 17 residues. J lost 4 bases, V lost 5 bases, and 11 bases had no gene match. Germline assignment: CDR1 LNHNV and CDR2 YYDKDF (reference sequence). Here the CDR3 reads CATSDYPGLAMYNEQFF. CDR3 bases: TGTGCCACCAGCGACTACCCGGGACTAGCGATGTACAATGAGCAGTTCTTC.

The CDR3, as DNA: TGTGCCAGCAGCTCCCGACAGGGAAGGAACACCATATATTTT. As protein: CASSSRQGRNTIYF. This sequence joins TRBV7-8 and TRBJ1-3, with 7 bases aligning to TRBD1. Germline assignment: CDR1 SGHVS and CDR2 FQNEAQ. The CDR3 length is 14 residues. Trimming removed 4 bases from V and 7 bases from J; junction bases left unmatched: 7.

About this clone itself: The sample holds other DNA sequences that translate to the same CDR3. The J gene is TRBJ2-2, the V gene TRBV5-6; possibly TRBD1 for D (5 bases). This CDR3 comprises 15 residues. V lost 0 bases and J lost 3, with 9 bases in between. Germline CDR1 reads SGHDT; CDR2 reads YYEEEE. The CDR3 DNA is TGTGCCAGCAGCTTGGTTCAGGGTGACACCGGGGAGCTGTTTTTT. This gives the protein CASSLVQGDTGELFF.

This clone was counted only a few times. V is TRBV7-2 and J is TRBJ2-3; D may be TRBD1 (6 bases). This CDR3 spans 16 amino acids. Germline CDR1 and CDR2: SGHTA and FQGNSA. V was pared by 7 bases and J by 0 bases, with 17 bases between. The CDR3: CASTQSQGPSTDTQYF. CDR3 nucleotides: TGTGCCAGCACCCAATCTCAGGGGCCCAGCACAGATACGCAGTATTTT.

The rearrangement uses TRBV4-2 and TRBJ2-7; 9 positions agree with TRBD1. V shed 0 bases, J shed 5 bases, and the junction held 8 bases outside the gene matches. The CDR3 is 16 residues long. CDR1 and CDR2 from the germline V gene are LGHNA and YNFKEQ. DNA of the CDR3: TGTGCCAGCAGCCAAGAGGACAGGGGTGTCCGAAACGAGCAGTACTTC. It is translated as CASSQEDRGVRNEQYF.

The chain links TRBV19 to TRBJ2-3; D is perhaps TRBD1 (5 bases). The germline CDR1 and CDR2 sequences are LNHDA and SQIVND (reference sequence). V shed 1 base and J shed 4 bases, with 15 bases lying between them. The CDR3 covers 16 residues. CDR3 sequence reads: CASSIVPGLYADTQYF. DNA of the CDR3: TGTGCCAGTAGTATAGTCCCAGGGCTTTATGCAGATACGCAGTATTTT.

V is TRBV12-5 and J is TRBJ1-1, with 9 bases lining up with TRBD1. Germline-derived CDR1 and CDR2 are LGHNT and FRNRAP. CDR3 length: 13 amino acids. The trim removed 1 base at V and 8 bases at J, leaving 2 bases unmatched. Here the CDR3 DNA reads TGTGCTAGTGGTTTGGACAGGGGGCTCGAAGCTTTCTTT. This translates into CASGLDRGLEAFF.

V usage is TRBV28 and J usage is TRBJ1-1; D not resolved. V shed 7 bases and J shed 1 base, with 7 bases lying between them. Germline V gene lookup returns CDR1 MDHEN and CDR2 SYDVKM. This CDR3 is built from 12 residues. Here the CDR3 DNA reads TGTGCCAGCAAAGAGGCGAACACTGAAGCTTTCTTT. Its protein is CASKEANTEAFF.

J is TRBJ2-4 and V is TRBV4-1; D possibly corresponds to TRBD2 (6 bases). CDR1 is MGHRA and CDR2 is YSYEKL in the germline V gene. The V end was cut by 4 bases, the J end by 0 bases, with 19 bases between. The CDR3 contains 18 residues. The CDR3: CASSPGGAGSVAKNIQYF. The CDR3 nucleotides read TGCGCCAGCAGCCCCGGTGGGGCGGGATCCGTAGCCAAAAACATTCAGTACTTC.

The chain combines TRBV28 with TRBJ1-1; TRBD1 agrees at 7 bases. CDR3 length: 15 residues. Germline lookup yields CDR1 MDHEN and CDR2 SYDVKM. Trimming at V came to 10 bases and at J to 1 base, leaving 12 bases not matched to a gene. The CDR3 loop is CATRNRQGENTEAFF. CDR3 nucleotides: TGTGCCACCAGGAATCGACAGGGAGAGAACACTGAAGCTTTCTTT.

This chain's CDR3 is CASSPARPEVNNEQFF. The DNA for the CDR3 is TGTGCCAGCTCACCCGCTAGACCTGAGGTTAACAATGAGCAGTTCTTC. The gene calls are TRBV18 and TRBJ2-1; D is unresolved. CDR1 and CDR2 from the germline V gene are KGHSH and LQKENI. This CDR3 region has 16 residues. V lost 3 bases to trimming and J lost 5 bases, with 17 bases between them.

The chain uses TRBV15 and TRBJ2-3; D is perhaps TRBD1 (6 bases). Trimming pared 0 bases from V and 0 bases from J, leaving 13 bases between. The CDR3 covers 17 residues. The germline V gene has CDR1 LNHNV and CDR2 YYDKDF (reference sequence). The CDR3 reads CATSRDGQILSTDTQYF. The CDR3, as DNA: TGTGCCACCAGCAGAGATGGACAGATACTTAGCACAGATACGCAGTATTTT.

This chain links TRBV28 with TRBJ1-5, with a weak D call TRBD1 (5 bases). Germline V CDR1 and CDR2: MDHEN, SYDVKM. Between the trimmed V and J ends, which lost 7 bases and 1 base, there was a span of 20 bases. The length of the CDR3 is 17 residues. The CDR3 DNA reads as TGTGCCAGCAAAACCGGGGGACGGAGGGTAAGCAATCAGCCCCAGCATTTT. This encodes CASKTGGRRVSNQPQHF.

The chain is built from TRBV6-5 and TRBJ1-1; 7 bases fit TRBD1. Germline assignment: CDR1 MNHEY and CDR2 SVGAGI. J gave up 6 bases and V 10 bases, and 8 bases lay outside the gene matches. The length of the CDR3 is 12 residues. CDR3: CATDRDLPEAFF. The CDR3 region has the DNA TGTGCCACCGACAGGGATCTCCCTGAAGCTTTCTTT.

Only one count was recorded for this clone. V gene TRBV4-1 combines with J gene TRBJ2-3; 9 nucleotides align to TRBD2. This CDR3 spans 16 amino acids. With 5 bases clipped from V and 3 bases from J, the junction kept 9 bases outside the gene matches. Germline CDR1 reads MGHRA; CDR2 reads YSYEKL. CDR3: CASSSAGTSLTDTQYF. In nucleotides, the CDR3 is TGCGCCAGCAGCAGTGCCGGGACTAGCCTTACAGATACGCAGTATTTT.

CDR3 DNA sequence: TGTGCCAGCTCACCTATAGCGGGAGTGGGAACAGATACGCAGTATTTT. Translation gives CASSPIAGVGTDTQYF. The chain links TRBV18 to TRBJ2-3; 9 positions match TRBD2. V shed 3 bases, J shed 3 bases, and the junction held 7 bases outside the gene matches. Germline CDR1 and CDR2: KGHSH and LQKENI. This CDR3 is 16 amino acids long.

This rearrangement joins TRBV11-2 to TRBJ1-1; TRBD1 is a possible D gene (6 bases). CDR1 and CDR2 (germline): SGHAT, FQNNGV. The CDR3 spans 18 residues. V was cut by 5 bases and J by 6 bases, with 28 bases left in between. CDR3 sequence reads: CASSPPPRGASFYAEAFF. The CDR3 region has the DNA TGTGCCAGCAGCCCGCCCCCCCGGGGGGCGAGCTTTTACGCTGAAGCTTTCTTT.

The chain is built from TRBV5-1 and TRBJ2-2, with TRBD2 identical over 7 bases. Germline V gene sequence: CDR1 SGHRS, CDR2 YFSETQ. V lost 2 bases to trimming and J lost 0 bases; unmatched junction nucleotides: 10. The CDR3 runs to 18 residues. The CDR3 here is CASSFRISAGANTGELFF. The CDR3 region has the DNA TGCGCCAGCAGCTTCCGGATTAGTGCGGGGGCGAACACCGGGGAGCTGTTTTTT.

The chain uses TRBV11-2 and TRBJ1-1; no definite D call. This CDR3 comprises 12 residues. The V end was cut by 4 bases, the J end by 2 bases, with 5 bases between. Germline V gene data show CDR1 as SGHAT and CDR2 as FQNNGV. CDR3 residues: CASSWRNTEAFF. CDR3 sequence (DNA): TGTGCCAGCAGCTGGAGAAACACTGAAGCTTTCTTT.

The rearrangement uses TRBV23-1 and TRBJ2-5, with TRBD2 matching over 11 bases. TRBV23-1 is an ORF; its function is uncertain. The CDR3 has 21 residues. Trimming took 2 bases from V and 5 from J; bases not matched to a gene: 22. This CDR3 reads CASSQQPGHRTSGSGLETQYF. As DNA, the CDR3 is TGCGCCAGCAGTCAACAGCCGGGACATCGAACTAGCGGGAGCGGCCTGGAGACCCAGTACTTC.

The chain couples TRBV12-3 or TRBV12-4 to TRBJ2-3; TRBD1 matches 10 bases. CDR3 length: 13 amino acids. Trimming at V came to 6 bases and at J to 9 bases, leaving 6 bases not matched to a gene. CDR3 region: CASRWTGGNTQYF. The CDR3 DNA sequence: TGTGCCAGCAGATGGACAGGGGGGAACACGCAGTATTTT.

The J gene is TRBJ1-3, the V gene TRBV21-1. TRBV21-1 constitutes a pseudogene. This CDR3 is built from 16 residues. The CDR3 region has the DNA TGTGCCAGCAGCGAAAACCGGGTTACTCATGGAAACACCATATATTTT. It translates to CASSENRVTHGNTIYF.

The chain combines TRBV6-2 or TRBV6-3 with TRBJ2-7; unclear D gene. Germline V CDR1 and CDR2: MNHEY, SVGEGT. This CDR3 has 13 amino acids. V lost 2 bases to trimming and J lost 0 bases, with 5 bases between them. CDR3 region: CASSYVGSYEQYF. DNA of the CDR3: TGTGCCAGCAGTTACGTCGGCTCCTACGAGCAGTACTTC.

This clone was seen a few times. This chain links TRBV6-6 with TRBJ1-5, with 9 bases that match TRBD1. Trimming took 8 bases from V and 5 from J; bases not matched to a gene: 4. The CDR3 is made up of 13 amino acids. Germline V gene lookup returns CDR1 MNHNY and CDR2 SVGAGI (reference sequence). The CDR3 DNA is TGTGCCAGCGCAACAGGGGGCTATCAGCCCCAGCATTTT. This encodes CASATGGYQPQHF.

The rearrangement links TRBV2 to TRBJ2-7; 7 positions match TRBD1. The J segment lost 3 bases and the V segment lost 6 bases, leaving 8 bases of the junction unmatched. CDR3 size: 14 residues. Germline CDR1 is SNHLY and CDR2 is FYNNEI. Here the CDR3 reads CASSLDRAIYEQYF. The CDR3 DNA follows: TGTGCCAGCAGCCTTGACAGGGCTATCTACGAGCAGTACTTC. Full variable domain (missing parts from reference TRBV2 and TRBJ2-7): EPEVTQTPSHQVTQMGQEVILRCVPISNHLYFYWYRQILGQKVEFLVSFYNNEISEKSEIFDDQFSVERPDGSNFTLKIRSTKLEDSAMYFCASSLDRAIYEQYFGPGTRLTVT.

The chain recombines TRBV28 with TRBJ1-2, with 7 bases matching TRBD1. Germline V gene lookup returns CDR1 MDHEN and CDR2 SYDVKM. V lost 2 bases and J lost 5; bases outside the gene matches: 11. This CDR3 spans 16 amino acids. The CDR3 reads CASSLRAPGQSYGYTF. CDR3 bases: TGTGCCAGCAGTTTAAGGGCCCCGGGACAGAGTTATGGCTACACCTTC.